The entry below gives a single T cell receptor beta chain sequence along with its context. This sample is drawn from a study of Ad26.COV2.S vaccination and SARS-CoV-2 variants. Using immunoSEQ multiplex PCR, the repertoire was profiled, and TCRdb retains in-frame clones only, with some absent. The data contain about 420,000 clones, around 89% of them singletons. As to treatment: some 19 received Ad26.COV2.S at low or high dose, single or two shots; about 5 received placebo; per-sample allocation not given. Specimens were obtained on day 63 following the first vaccine or placebo injection. CDR3 length equals 16 residues. Germline lookup yields CDR1 KGHDR and CDR2 SFDVKD. V lost 0 bases to trimming and J lost 1 base, with 8 bases between them.

The receptor was derived from a person aged 18-65 years who received the Ad26.COV2.S COVID-19 vaccine or a placebo. The V call is TRBV24-1, the J call TRBJ2-2; possible D gene TRBD1, 5 bases. The sample here was peripheral blood, taken in a trial of Ad26.COV2.S vaccine versus placebo. For the CDR3, the DNA is TGTGCCACCAGTGATTTGAGGCAGGGGAACACCGGGGAGCTGTTTTTT. This gives the protein CATSDLRQGNTGELFF.